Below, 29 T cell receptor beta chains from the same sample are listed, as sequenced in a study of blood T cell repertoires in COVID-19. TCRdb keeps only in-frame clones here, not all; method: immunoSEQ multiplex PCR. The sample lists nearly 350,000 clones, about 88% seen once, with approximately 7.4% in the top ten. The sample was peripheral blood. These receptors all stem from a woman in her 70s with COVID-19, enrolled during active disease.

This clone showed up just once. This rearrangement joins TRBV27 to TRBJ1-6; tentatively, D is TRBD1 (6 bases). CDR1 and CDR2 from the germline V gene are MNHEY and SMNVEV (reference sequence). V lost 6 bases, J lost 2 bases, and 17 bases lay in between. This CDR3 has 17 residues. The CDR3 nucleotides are TGTGCCAGCAGCCTATTAGGGGGGGGCACCTATAATTCACCCCTCCACTTT. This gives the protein CASSLLGGGTYNSPLHF.

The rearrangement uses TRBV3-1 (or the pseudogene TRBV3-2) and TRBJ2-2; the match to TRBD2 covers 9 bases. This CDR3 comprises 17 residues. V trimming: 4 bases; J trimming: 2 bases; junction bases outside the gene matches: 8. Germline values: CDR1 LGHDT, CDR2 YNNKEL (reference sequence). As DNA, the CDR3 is TGTGCCAGCAGCCGCGGAGCGGGGGGTCCCAACACCGGGGAGCTGTTTTTT. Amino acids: CASSRGAGGPNTGELFF.

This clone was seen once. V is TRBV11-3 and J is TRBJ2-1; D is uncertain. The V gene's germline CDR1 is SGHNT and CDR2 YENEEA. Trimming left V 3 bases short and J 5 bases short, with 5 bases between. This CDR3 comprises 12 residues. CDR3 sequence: CASSLGNNEQFF. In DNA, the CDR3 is TGTGCCAGCAGCTTGGGCAACAATGAGCAGTTCTTC.

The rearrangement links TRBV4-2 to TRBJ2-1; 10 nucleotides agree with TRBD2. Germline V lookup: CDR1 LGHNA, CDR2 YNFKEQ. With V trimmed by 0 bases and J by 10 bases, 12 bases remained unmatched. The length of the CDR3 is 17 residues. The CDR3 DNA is TGTGCCAGCAGCCAAGATTACGGGCCTAGCGGGGGAGGCGAGCAGTTCTTC. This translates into CASSQDYGPSGGGEQFF.

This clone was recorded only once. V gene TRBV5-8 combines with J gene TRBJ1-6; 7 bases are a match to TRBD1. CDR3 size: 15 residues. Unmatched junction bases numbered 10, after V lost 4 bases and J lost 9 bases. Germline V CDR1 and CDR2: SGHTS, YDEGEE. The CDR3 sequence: CASSKSDRVSSPLHF. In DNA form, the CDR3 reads TGTGCCAGCAGCAAATCCGACAGGGTTAGTTCACCCCTCCACTTT.

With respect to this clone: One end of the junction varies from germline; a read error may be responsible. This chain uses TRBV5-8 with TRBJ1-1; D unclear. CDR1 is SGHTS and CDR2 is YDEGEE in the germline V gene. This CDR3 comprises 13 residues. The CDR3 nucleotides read TGTGCCAGCAGCTTGGCCGCCTGGGCTGAGGCTTTCTTT. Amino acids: CASSLAAWAEAFF.

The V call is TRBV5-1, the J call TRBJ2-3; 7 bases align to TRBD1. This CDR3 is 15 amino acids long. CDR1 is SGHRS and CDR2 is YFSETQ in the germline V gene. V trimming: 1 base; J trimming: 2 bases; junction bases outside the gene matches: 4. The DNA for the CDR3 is TGCGCCAGCAGCTTGAGGGGACAGTACACAGATACGCAGTATTTT. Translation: CASSLRGQYTDTQYF.

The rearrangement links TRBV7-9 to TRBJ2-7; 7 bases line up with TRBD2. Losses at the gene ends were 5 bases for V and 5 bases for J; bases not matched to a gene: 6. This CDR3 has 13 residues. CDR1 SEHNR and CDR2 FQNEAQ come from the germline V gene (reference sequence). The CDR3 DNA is TGTGCCAGCAGCCATAGCGGGTCCAACGAGCAGTACTTC. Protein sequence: CASSHSGSNEQYF. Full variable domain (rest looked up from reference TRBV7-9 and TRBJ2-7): DTGVSQNPRHKITKRGQNVTFRCDPISEHNRLYWYRQTLGQGPEFLTYFQNEAQLEKSRLLSDRFSAERPKGSFSTLEIQRTEQGDSAMYLCASSHSGSNEQYFGPGTRLTVT.

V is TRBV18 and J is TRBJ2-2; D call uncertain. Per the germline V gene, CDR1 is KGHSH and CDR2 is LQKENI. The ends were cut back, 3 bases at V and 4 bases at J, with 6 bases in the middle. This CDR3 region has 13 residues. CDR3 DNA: TGTGCCAGCTCACCCTCGTCCACCGGGGAGCTGTTTTTT. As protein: CASSPSSTGELFF.

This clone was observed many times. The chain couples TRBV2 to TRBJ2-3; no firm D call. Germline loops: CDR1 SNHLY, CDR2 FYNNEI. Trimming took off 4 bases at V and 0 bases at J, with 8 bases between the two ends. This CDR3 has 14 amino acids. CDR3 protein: CASSAGLSTDTQYF. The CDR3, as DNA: TGTGCCAGCAGTGCTGGGCTCAGCACAGATACGCAGTATTTT.

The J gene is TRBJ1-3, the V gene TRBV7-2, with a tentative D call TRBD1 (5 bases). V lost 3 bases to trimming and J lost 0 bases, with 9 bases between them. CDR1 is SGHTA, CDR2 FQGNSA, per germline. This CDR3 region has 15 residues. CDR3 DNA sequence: TGTGCCAGCAGCTTGACAGCTCACTCTGGAAACACCATATATTTT. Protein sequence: CASSLTAHSGNTIYF.

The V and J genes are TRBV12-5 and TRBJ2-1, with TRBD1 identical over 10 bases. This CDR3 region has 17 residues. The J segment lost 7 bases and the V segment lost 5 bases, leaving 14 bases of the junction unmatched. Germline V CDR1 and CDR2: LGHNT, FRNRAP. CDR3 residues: CASGGTTGTGVGNEQFF. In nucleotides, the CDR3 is TGTGCTAGTGGTGGGACAACCGGGACAGGGGTTGGAAATGAGCAGTTCTTC.

The CDR3 nucleotides are TGCGCCAGCAGCACCGGAGGGGAGGACTATGGCTACACCTTC. This gives the protein CASSTGGEDYGYTF. V is TRBV5-1 and J is TRBJ1-2; a weak D match, TRBD1 (5 bases). Germline loops: CDR1 SGHRS, CDR2 YFSETQ. CDR3 length: 14 amino acids. V gave up 4 bases and J gave up 3 bases, with 13 bases separating them.

Written as DNA, the CDR3 is TGTGCCAGCAGTGAAAGTCCCGGGGAAAATCAGCCCCAGCATTTT. Translated, it gives CASSESPGENQPQHF. V and J are TRBV6-4 and TRBJ1-5; no firm D call. The CDR3 contains 15 residues. V lost 3 bases and J lost 4, with 13 bases in between. The germline V gene has CDR1 MRHNA and CDR2 SNTAGT.

For the CDR3, the DNA is TGTGCCAGCTCACTCGCTAGCGGTAGGGGAGAGACCCAGTACTTC. Translating gives CASSLASGRGETQYF. The chain recombines TRBV18 with TRBJ2-5, with 7 positions matching TRBD2. The CDR3 contains 15 residues. Per germline, CDR1 KGHSH and CDR2 LQKENI. V lost 4 bases and J lost 4; bases outside the gene matches: 9.

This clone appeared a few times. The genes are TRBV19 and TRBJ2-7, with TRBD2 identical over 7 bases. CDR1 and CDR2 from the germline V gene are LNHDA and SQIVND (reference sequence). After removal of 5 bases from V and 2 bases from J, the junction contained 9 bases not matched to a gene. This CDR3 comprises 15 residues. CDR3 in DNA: TGTGCCAGTAGTGGACGGGGGGTATCAGCCTACGAGCAGTACTTC. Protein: CASSGRGVSAYEQYF.

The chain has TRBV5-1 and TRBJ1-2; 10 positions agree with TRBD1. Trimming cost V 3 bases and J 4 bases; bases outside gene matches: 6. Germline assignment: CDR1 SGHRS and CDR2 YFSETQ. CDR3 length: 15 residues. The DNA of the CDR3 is TGCGCCAGCAGCTGGGGGACAGGGGAGGGCTATGGCTACACCTTC. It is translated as CASSWGTGEGYGYTF.

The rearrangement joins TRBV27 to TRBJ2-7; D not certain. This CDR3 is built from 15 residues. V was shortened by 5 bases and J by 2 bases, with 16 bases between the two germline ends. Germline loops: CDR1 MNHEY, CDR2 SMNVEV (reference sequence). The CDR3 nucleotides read TGTGCCAGCAGTCGCCTGGTGGCGGCTACCTACGAGCAGTACTTC. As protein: CASSRLVAATYEQYF.

In nucleotides, the CDR3 is TGTGCCAGCAGTTTATCCCCCGGAGGCCAAGAGACCCAGTACTTC. This sequence encodes CASSLSPGGQETQYF. The chain recombines TRBV27 with TRBJ2-5; tentatively, D is TRBD2 (5 bases). Trimming took off 0 bases at V and 1 base at J, with 9 bases between the two ends. The CDR3 totals 15 residues. The germline V gene encodes CDR1 MNHEY and CDR2 SMNVEV (reference sequence).

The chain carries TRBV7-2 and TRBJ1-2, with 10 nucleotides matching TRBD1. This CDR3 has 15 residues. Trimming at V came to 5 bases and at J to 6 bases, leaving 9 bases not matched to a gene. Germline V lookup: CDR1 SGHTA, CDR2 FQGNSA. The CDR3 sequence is CASSPTPGQGNGYTF. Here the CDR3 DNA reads TGTGCCAGCAGCCCTACTCCGGGACAGGGGAATGGCTACACCTTC.

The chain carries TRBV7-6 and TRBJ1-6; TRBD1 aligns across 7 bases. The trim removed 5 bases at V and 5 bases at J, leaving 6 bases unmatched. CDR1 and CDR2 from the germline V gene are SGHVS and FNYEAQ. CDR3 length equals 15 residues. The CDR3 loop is CASSVGTANNSPLHF. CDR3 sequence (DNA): TGTGCCAGCAGCGTTGGGACAGCGAATAATTCACCCCTCCACTTT.

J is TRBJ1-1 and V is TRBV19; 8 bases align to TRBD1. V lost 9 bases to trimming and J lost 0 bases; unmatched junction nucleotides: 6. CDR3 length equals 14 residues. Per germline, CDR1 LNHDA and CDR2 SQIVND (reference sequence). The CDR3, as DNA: TGTGCCAGCCAGGGGGCCAATTTGAACACTGAAGCTTTCTTT. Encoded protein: CASQGANLNTEAFF.

Here the CDR3 reads CASSLAGPGSSTDTQYF. The CDR3, as DNA: TGCGCCAGCAGCTTGGCCGGCCCGGGATCTAGCACAGATACGCAGTATTTT. This chain connects TRBV5-1 to TRBJ2-3, with a tentative D call TRBD2 (5 bases). V gave up 0 bases and J gave up 0 bases, with 14 bases separating them. The length of the CDR3 is 17 residues. Germline values: CDR1 SGHRS, CDR2 YFSETQ.

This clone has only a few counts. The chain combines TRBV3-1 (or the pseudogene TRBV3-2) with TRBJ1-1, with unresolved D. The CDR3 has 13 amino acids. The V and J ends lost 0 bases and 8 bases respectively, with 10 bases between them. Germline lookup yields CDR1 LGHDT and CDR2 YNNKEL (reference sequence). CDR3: CASSQEYSREAFF. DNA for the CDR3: TGTGCCAGCAGCCAAGAATATTCCAGAGAAGCTTTCTTT.

The CDR3 nucleotides are TGTGCCAGTATACCGACTAGCGGGGGGTTAAACACCGGGGAGCTGTTTTTT. Translated: CASIPTSGGLNTGELFF. The rearrangement links TRBV19 to TRBJ2-2; 13 bases align to TRBD2. The germline V gene encodes CDR1 LNHDA and CDR2 SQIVND (reference sequence). The CDR3 has 17 amino acids. Trimming removed 7 bases from V and 2 bases from J; junction bases left unmatched: 7.

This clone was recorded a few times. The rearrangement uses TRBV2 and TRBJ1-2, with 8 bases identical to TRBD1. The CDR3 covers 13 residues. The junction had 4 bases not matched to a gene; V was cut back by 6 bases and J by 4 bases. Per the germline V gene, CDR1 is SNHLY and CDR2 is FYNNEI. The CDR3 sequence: CASSLGTGYGYTF. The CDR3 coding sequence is TGTGCCAGCAGCTTAGGGACAGGCTATGGCTACACCTTC.

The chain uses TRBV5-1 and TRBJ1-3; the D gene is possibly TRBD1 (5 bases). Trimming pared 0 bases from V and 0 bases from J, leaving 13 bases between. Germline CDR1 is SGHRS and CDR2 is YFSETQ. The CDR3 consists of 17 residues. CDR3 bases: TGCGCCAGCAGCTTGGGCCCCAGGGTGGACTCTGGAAACACCATATATTTT. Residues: CASSLGPRVDSGNTIYF. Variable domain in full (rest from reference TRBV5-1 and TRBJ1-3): KAGVTQTPRYLIKTRGQQVTLSCSPISGHRSVSWYQQTPGQGLQFLFEYFSETQRNKGNFPGRFSGRQFSNSRSEMNVSTLELGDSALYLCASSLGPRVDSGNTIYFGEGSWLTVV.

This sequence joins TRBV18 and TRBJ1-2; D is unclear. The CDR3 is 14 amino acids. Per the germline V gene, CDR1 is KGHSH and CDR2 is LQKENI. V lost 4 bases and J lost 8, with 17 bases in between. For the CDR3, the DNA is TGTGCCAGCTCACGGCATAACCCCCCTGAAGGCTACACCTTC. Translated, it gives CASSRHNPPEGYTF.

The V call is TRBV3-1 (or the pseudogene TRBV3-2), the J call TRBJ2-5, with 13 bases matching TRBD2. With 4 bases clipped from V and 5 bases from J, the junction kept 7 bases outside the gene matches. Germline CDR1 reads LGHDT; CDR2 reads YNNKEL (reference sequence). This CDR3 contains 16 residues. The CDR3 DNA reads TGTGCCAGCAGCCCCCGACTAGCGGGGGGCCAGGAGACCCAGTACTTC. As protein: CASSPRLAGGQETQYF.